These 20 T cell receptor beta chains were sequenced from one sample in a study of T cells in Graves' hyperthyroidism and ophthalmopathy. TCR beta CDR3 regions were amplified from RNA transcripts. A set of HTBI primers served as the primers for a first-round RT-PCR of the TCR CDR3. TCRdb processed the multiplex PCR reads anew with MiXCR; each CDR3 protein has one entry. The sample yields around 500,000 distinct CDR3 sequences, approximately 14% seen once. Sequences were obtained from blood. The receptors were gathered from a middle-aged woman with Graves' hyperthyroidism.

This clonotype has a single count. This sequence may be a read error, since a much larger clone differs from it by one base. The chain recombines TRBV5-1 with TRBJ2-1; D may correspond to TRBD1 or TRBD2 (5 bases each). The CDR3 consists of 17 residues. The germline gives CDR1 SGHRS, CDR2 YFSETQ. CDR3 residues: CASSSGAGTISYSEQFF. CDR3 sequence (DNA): TGCGCCAGCAGCTCCGGGGCAGGGACCATCTCCTACAGTGAGCAGTTCTTC.

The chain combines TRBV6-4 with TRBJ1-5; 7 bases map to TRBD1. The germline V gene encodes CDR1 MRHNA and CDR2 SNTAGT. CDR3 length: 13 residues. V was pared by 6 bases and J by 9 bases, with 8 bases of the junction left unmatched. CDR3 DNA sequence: TGTGCCAGCAGGAGGGACAGTGGATCGCCCCAGCATTTT. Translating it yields CASRRDSGSPQHF.

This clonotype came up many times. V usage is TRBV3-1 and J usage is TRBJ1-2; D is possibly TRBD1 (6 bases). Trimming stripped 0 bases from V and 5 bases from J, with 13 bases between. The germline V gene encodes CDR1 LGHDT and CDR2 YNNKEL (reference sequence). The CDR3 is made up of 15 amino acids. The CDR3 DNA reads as TGTGCCAGCAGCCAAGATCCCCTCGGACAGTATGGCTACACCTTC. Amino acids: CASSQDPLGQYGYTF.

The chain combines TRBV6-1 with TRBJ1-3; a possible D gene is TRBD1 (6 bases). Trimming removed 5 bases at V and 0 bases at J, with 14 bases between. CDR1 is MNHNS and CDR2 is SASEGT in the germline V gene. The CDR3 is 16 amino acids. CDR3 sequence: CASSSTGVNSGNTIYF. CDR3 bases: TGTGCCAGCAGTTCGACAGGCGTAAACTCTGGAAACACCATATATTTT.

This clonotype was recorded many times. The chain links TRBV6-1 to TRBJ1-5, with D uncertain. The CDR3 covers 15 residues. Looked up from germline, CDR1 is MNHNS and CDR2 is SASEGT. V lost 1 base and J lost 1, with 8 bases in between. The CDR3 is CASSEGLQSNQPQHF. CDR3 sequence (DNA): TGTGCCAGCAGTGAAGGGCTTCAGAGCAATCAGCCCCAGCATTTT.

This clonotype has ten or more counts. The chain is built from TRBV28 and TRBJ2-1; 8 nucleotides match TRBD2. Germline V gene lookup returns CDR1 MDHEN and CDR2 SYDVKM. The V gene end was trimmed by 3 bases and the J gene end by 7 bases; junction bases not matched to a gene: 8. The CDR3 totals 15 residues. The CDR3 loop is CASSFLSGGPNEQFF. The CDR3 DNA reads TGTGCCAGCAGTTTCCTGTCGGGAGGGCCGAATGAGCAGTTCTTC. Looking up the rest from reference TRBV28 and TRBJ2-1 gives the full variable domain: DVKVTQSSRYLVKRTGEKVFLECVQDMDHENMFWYRQDPGLGLRLIYFSYDVKMKEKGDIPEGYSVSREKKERFSLILESASTNQTSMYLCASSFLSGGPNEQFFGPGTRLTVL.

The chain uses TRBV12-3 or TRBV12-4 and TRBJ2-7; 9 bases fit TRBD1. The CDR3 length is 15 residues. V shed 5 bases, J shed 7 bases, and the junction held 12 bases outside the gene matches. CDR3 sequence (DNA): TGTGCCAGCAGTCAGACGGGACAGGGACCGTGGGAGCAGTACTTC. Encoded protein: CASSQTGQGPWEQYF.

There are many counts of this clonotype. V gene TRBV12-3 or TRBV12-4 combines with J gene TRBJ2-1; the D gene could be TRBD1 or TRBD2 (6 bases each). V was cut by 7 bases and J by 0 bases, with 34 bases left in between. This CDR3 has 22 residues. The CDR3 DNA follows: TGTGCCAGCAACCTCAAGGGACCTAGGACAGAGAAGCGGGCCAGCTCCTACAATGAGCAGTTCTTC. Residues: CASNLKGPRTEKRASSYNEQFF.

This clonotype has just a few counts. As DNA, the CDR3 is TGTGCCAGCAGGTCAGGGACAGGGCGGCTCTATGGCTACACCTTC. Its translation is CASRSGTGRLYGYTF. The chain has TRBV28 and TRBJ1-2; the match to TRBD1 covers 9 bases. Germline-derived CDR1 and CDR2 are MDHEN and SYDVKM. The CDR3 runs 15 residues. Trimming removed 6 bases from V and 4 bases from J; junction bases left unmatched: 9.

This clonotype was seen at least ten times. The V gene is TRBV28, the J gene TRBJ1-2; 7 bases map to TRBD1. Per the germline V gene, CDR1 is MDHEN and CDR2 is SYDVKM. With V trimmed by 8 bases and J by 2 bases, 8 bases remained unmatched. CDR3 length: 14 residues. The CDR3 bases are TGTGCCAGCCGTATCCCGGGACAGAACTATGGCTACACCTTC. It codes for CASRIPGQNYGYTF.

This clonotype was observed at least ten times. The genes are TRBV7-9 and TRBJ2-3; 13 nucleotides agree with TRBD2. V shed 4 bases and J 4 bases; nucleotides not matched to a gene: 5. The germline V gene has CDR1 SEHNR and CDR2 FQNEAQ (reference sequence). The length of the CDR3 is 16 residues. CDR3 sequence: CASSSGTSGIADTQYF. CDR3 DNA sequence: TGTGCCAGCAGCTCGGGGACTAGCGGGATCGCAGATACGCAGTATTTT.

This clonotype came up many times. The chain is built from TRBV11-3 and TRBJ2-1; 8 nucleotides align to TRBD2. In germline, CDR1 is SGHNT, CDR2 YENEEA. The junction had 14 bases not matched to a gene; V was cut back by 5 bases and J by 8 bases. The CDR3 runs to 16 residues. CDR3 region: CASSDPLAESGYEQFF. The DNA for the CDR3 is TGTGCCAGCAGCGATCCACTAGCGGAGTCGGGGTATGAGCAGTTCTTC.

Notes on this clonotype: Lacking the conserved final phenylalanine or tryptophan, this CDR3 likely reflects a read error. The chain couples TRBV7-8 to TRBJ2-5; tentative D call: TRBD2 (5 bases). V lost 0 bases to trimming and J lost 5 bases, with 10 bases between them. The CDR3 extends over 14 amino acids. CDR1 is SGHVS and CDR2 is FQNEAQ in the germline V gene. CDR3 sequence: CASSLAGVGETQYL. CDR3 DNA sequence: TGTGCCAGCAGCTTAGCGGGAGTCGGGGAGACCCAGTACTTA.

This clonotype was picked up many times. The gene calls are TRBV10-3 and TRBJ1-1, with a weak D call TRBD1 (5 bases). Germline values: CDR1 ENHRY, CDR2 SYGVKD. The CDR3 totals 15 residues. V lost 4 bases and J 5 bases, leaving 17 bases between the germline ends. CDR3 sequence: CAISGIGARETEAFF. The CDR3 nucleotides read TGTGCCATCAGTGGGATAGGGGCAAGAGAGACTGAAGCTTTCTTT.

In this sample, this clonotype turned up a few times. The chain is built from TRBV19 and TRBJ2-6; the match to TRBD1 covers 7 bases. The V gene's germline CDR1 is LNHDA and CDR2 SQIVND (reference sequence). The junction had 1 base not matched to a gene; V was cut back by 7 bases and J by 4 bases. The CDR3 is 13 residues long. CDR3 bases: TGTGCCAGTAAGGGGGCCGGGGCCAACGTCCTGACTTTC. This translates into CASKGAGANVLTF.

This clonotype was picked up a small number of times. Written as DNA, the CDR3 is TGCAGTGCTAGAGATCCCAGCGGGGTATACAATGAGCAGTTCTTC. Amino acids: CSARDPSGVYNEQFF. The chain combines TRBV20-1 with TRBJ2-1; the match to TRBD2 covers 7 bases. Unmatched junction bases numbered 6, after V lost 0 bases and J lost 4 bases. Germline V CDR1 and CDR2: DFQATT, SNEGSKA (reference sequence). The CDR3 covers 15 residues.

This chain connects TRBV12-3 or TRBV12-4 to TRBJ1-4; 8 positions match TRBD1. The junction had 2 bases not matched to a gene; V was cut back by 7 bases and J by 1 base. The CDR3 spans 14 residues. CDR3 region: CASTTGVTNEKLFF. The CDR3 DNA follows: TGTGCCAGCACGACAGGGGTAACTAATGAAAAACTGTTTTTT.

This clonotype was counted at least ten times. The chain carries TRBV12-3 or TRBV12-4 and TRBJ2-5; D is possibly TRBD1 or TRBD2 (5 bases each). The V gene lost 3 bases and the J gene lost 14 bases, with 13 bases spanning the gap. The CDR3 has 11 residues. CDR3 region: CASSLGDTLYF. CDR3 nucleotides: TGTGCCAGCAGTTTGGGGGATACGCTTTACTTC.

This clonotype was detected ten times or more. For the CDR3, the DNA is TGTGCCAGCAGTTTATTGAGGCAGGGCAACTCACCCCTCCACTTT. It is translated as CASSLLRQGNSPLHF. V usage is TRBV27 and J usage is TRBJ1-6, with D perhaps matching TRBD1 (5 bases). The CDR3 loop spans 15 amino acids. Looked up from germline, CDR1 is MNHEY and CDR2 is SMNVEV (reference sequence). V dropped 1 base and J dropped 10 bases, with 14 bases sitting between them.

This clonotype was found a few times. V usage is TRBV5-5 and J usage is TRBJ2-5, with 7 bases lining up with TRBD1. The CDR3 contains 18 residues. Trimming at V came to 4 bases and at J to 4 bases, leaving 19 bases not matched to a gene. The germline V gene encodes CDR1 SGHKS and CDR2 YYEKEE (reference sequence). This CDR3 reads CASSTSHSTGLVRETQYF. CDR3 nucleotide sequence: TGTGCCAGCAGCACCTCTCATTCGACAGGGTTGGTTCGAGAGACCCAGTACTTC.